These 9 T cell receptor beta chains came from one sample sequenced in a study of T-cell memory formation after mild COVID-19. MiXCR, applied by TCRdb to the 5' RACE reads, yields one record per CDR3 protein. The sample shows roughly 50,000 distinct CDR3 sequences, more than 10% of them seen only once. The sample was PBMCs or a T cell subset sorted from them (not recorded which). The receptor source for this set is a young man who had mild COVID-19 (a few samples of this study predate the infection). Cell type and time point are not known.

CDR3 coding DNA: TGTGCCAGCAGCGTTGGCTATGGCTACACCTTC. Protein product: CASSVGYGYTF. This sequence joins TRBV9 and TRBJ1-2, with D unresolved. The CDR3 is made up of 11 amino acids. CDR1 and CDR2 from the germline V gene are SGDLS and YYNGEE. V was pared by 2 bases and J by 4 bases, with 3 bases between.

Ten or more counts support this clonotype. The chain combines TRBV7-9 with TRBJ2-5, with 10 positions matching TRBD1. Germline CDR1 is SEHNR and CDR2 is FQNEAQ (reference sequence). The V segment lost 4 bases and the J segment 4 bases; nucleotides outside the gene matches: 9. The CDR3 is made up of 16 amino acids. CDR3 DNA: TGTGCCAGCAGCTCGTTCGGGACAGGGGCGAGAGAGACCCAGTACTTC. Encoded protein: CASSSFGTGARETQYF. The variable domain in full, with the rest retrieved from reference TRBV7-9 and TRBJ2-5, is DTGVSQNPRHKITKRGQNVTFRCDPISEHNRLYWYRQTLGQGPEFLTYFQNEAQLEKSRLLSDRFSAERPKGSFSTLEIQRTEQGDSAMYLCASSSFGTGARETQYFGPGTRLLVL.

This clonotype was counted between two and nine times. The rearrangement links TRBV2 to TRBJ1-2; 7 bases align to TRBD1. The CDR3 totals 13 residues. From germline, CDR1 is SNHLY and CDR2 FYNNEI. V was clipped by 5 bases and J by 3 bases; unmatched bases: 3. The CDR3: CASSLGTDYGYTF. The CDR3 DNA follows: TGTGCCAGCAGTTTAGGGACAGACTATGGCTACACCTTC.

This CDR3 reads CASSLHRNPDTQYF. In DNA, the CDR3 is TGCGCCAGCAGCTTGCACAGGAACCCAGATACGCAGTATTTT. The chain combines TRBV5-1 with TRBJ2-3; possible D gene TRBD1, 5 bases. This CDR3 spans 14 amino acids. V dropped 1 base and J dropped 4 bases, with 10 bases sitting between them. Germline-derived CDR1 and CDR2 are SGHRS and YFSETQ.

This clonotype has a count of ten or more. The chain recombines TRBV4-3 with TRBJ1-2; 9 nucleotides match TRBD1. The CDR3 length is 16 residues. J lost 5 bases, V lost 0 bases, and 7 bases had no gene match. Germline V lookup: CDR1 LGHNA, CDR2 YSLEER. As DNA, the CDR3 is TGCGCCAGCAGCCAAGACCCGGGACAGGGAATTTATGGCTACACCTTC. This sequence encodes CASSQDPGQGIYGYTF.

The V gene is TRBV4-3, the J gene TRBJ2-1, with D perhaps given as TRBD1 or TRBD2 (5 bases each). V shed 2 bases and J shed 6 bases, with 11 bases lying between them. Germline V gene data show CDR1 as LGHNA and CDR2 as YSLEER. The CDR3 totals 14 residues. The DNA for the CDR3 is TGCGCCAGCAGCCAACTCGGGGCAGCCAATGAGCAGTTCTTC. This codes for CASSQLGAANEQFF.

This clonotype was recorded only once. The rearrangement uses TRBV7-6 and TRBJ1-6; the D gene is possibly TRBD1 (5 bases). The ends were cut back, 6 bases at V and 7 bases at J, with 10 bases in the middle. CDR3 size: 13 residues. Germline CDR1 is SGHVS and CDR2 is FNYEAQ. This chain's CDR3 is CASRTGGNSPLHF. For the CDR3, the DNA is TGTGCCAGCAGAACTGGGGGGAATTCACCCCTCCACTTT.

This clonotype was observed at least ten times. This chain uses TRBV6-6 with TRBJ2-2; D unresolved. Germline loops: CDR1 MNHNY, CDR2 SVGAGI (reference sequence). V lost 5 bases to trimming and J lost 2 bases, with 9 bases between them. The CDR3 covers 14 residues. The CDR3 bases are TGTGCCAGCAGTCACGACGGAAACACCGGGGAGCTGTTTTTT. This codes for CASSHDGNTGELFF.

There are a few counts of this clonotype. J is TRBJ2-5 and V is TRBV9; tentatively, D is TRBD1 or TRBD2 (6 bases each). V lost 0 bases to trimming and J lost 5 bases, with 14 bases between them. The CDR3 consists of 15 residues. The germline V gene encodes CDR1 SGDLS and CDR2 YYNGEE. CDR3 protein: CASSVGTGAGETQYF. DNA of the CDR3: TGTGCCAGCAGCGTAGGAACGGGGGCAGGTGAGACCCAGTACTTC.